One and the same sample provided the 2 T cell receptor beta chains below, sequenced in a study of T cell responses to AZD1222 COVID-19 vaccine. Clones were read by immunoSEQ multiplex PCR, and TCRdb kept only the in-frame ones, dropping some. The table includes about 120,000 clones, just under 95% detected once. This material consisted of peripheral blood, taken on day 0 of AZD1222 vaccination. The source of these receptors is an adult in good health.

V usage is TRBV19 and J usage is TRBJ1-5, with D hard to call. V shed 3 bases and J shed 6 bases, with 12 bases lying between them. This CDR3 has 14 amino acids. Germline V gene data show CDR1 as LNHDA and CDR2 as SQIVND (reference sequence). CDR3 bases: TGTGCCAGTAGTATGTTTGGGATGGGTCAGCCCCAGCATTTT. This gives the protein CASSMFGMGQPQHF.

This clone was seen only a few times. The CDR3 protein is CASSHPFDRGHEQYF. Here the CDR3 DNA reads TGCGCCAGCAGCCATCCATTTGACAGGGGCCACGAGCAGTACTTC. The chain joins TRBV4-1 to TRBJ2-7, with 8 positions matching TRBD1. After removal of 3 bases from V and 5 bases from J, the junction contained 9 bases not matched to a gene. CDR3 size: 15 residues. Germline V CDR1 and CDR2: MGHRA, YSYEKL.